This entry lists 23 T cell receptor beta chains sequenced from one sample in a study of T-cell memory formation after mild COVID-19. TCRdb fed the 5' RACE reads into MiXCR, producing one record per CDR3 protein. Of about 560,000 distinct CDR3 sequences in the sample, 15% to 20% were seen once. The sequencing sample was made of PBMCs or a T cell subset sorted from them (not recorded which). These receptors all come from an adult woman who had mild COVID-19 (a few samples of this study predate the infection). Cell type and time point are not known.

The V and J genes are TRBV29-1 and TRBJ2-5; TRBD1 aligns across 8 bases. There are 13 residues in the CDR3. Germline V lookup: CDR1 SQVTM, CDR2 ANQGSEA. V was pared by 3 bases and J by 6 bases, with 6 bases of the junction left unmatched. The CDR3 nucleotides are TGCAGCGTTGAGTCCGACAGGGGTAAGACCCAGTACTTC. It codes for CSVESDRGKTQYF.

This clonotype was seen only a few times. The chain uses TRBV5-1 and TRBJ2-7; D is possibly TRBD1 (6 bases). CDR1 is SGHRS and CDR2 is YFSETQ in the germline V gene. The V gene lost 4 bases and the J gene lost 4 bases, with 18 bases spanning the gap. The CDR3 contains 15 residues. The CDR3 sequence is CASSPSPGHPYEQYF. CDR3 bases: TGCGCCAGCAGCCCGTCCCCGGGACATCCTTACGAGCAGTACTTC.

This clonotype occurred a few times. The V call is TRBV12-3 or TRBV12-4, the J call TRBJ1-2, with D unresolved. Trimming shortened V by 6 bases and J by 3 bases, and 14 bases separated the two germline ends. The CDR3 contains 14 residues. CDR3 sequence reads: CASSAGPDYYGYTF. In nucleotides, the CDR3 is TGTGCCAGCAGCGCCGGACCCGATTACTATGGCTACACCTTC.

The DNA of the CDR3 is TGTGCCAGCAAGGGACGGCCCGGAAATGAAGCTTTCTTT. Its protein product is CASKGRPGNEAFF. The gene calls are TRBV27 and TRBJ1-1, with D tentatively TRBD1 (5 bases). This CDR3 spans 13 amino acids. The germline gives CDR1 MNHEY, CDR2 SMNVEV (reference sequence). V lost 7 bases, J lost 7 bases, and 16 bases lay in between.

This clonotype was picked up a small number of times. Here the CDR3 reads CASSFLSGTGELFF. CDR3 DNA sequence: TGTGCCAGCAGTTTCCTGTCGGGCACCGGGGAGCTGTTTTTT. The rearrangement joins TRBV6-4 to TRBJ2-2; D is undetermined. Trimming removed 5 bases from V and 4 bases from J, with 11 bases in between. CDR1 and CDR2 (germline): MRHNA, SNTAGT. The CDR3 sequence is 14 residues long.

V and J are TRBV12-3 or TRBV12-4 and TRBJ2-3; the D call may be TRBD1 or TRBD2 (5 bases each). The CDR3 extends over 15 amino acids. V was clipped by 6 bases and J by 4 bases, with 17 bases between them. The CDR3: CASSPGTAGADTQYF. Here the CDR3 DNA reads TGTGCCAGCAGCCCAGGGACGGCTGGCGCAGATACGCAGTATTTT.

This clonotype occurred a few times. The V and J genes are TRBV4-2 and TRBJ2-1; weak D call: TRBD1 (5 bases). The CDR3 length is 16 residues. Germline loops: CDR1 LGHNA, CDR2 YNFKEQ. Trimming removed 0 bases at V and 8 bases at J, with 17 bases between. DNA for the CDR3: TGTGCCAGCAGCCAAGAGCCCCGGACCCTGGGGCATGAGCAGTTCTTC. Protein: CASSQEPRTLGHEQFF.

This chain joins TRBV7-3 and TRBJ2-1; maybe TRBD1 (6 bases). Trimming stripped 2 bases from V and 3 bases from J, with 14 bases between. The CDR3 runs to 16 residues. Germline V gene data show CDR1 as SGHTA and CDR2 as FQGTGA. CDR3 DNA sequence: TGTGCCAGCAGCTTATGGGGGCGGAGCGGCTACAATGAGCAGTTCTTC. Its protein product is CASSLWGRSGYNEQFF.

This clonotype appeared a few times. The V and J genes are TRBV27 and TRBJ1-1, with D possibly being TRBD1 (6 bases). Trimming took off 7 bases at V and 5 bases at J, with 29 bases between the two ends. The CDR3 length is 18 residues. Germline CDR1 and CDR2: MNHEY and SMNVEV (reference sequence). The CDR3 protein is CASTASRGLRLMETEAFF. Written as DNA, the CDR3 is TGTGCCAGCACGGCTTCCAGGGGACTCCGACTGATGGAGACTGAAGCTTTCTTT.

There are a few counts of this clonotype. The chain carries TRBV24-1 and TRBJ2-3; 14 positions match TRBD2. CDR1 is KGHDR, CDR2 SFDVKD, per germline. This CDR3 region has 20 residues. V lost 3 bases, J lost 4 bases, and 14 bases stayed unmatched. CDR3 DNA sequence: TGTGCCACCAGTGATGACGGGACTAGCGGGGGTCTCTCGGATCCAGATACGCAGTATTTT. This translates into CATSDDGTSGGLSDPDTQYF.

This chain uses TRBV7-6 with TRBJ1-6; D remains ambiguous. The CDR3 is 15 amino acids. Germline V gene lookup returns CDR1 SGHVS and CDR2 FNYEAQ. Deletions cut 5 bases from V and 4 bases from J, with 12 bases between. This CDR3 is CASSPAVGYNSPLHF. The CDR3 region has the DNA TGTGCCAGCAGCCCAGCGGTCGGATATAATTCACCCCTCCACTTT.

The CDR3 spells CASSHGQEAFF. CDR3 in DNA: TGTGCCAGCAGTCATGGACAGGAAGCTTTCTTT. The chain combines TRBV6-6 with TRBJ1-1; weak D call: TRBD1 (6 bases). This CDR3 is 11 amino acids long. The germline V and J ends were trimmed by 5 bases and 8 bases, with 9 bases remaining between them. CDR1 is MNHNY, CDR2 SVGAGI, per germline (reference sequence).

This clonotype has a count of ten or more. J is TRBJ1-5 and V is TRBV15; 7 positions agree with TRBD1. Germline V gene lookup returns CDR1 LNHNV and CDR2 YYDKDF (reference sequence). There are 17 residues in the CDR3. With 1 base clipped from V and 5 bases from J, the junction kept 11 bases outside the gene matches. Here the CDR3 reads CATSRGSLNRGDQPQHF. The CDR3 nucleotides are TGTGCCACCAGCAGAGGCAGTCTTAACAGGGGTGATCAGCCCCAGCATTTT.

This clonotype showed up just a few times. The V call is TRBV25-1, the J call TRBJ1-2; D is uncertain. CDR1 is MGHDK and CDR2 is SYGVNS in the germline V gene. The CDR3 runs to 15 residues. The V and J ends lost 1 base and 0 bases respectively, with 9 bases between them. The CDR3 here is CASSESVIPNYGYTF. The CDR3, as DNA: TGTGCCAGCAGTGAATCGGTGATCCCTAACTATGGCTACACCTTC.

A few counts support this clonotype. The chain employs TRBV19 and TRBJ2-3, with 13 nucleotides matching TRBD2. V shed 4 bases and J 1 base; nucleotides not matched to a gene: 5. From germline, CDR1 is LNHDA and CDR2 SQIVND (reference sequence). CDR3 length: 17 residues. CDR3 in DNA: TGTGCCAGTAGTACACTTACTAGCGGGGGGGGCACAGATACGCAGTATTTT. It encodes CASSTLTSGGGTDTQYF.

The V call is TRBV12-3 or TRBV12-4, the J call TRBJ2-1, with 8 bases matching TRBD2. This CDR3 is built from 16 residues. V was clipped by 5 bases and J by 4 bases; unmatched bases: 10. The CDR3 sequence: CASSPKVAGLYNEQFF. DNA of the CDR3: TGTGCCAGCAGTCCGAAGGTAGCGGGATTATACAATGAGCAGTTCTTC.

This clonotype was found a few times. The chain has TRBV9 and TRBJ2-2; 8 bases agree with TRBD1. V was clipped by 0 bases and J by 7 bases; unmatched bases: 8. This CDR3 region has 16 residues. Germline V gives CDR1 SGDLS, CDR2 YYNGEE. CDR3 sequence: CASSVDPRGHNGELFF. The CDR3 DNA is TGTGCCAGCAGCGTAGACCCCAGGGGGCATAACGGGGAGCTGTTTTTT.

This clonotype occurred a few times. This chain joins TRBV20-1 and TRBJ2-7; D is possibly TRBD1 or TRBD2 (7 bases each). The V gene lost 6 bases and the J gene lost 0 bases, with 12 bases spanning the gap. This CDR3 comprises 13 residues. Germline CDR1 is DFQATT and CDR2 is SNEGSKA (reference sequence). CDR3 region: CSAQRDSSYEQYF. As DNA, the CDR3 is TGCAGTGCCCAGCGGGACAGCTCCTACGAGCAGTACTTC.

V gene TRBV5-5 combines with J gene TRBJ1-2; D is perhaps TRBD1 (5 bases). The CDR3 is 16 amino acids. The germline V gene encodes CDR1 SGHKS and CDR2 YYEKEE (reference sequence). The V end lost 4 bases, the J end lost 4 bases, and 20 bases lay between the germline ends. The CDR3 DNA is TGTGCCAGCAGCCTCCACGGGGGGGGTAAGCTCTATGGCTACACCTTC. Protein product: CASSLHGGGKLYGYTF.

CDR3 sequence reads: CSAPRGQNTEAFF. CDR3 DNA sequence: TGCAGTGCTCCCAGGGGGCAGAACACTGAAGCTTTCTTT. The gene calls are TRBV20-1 and TRBJ1-1, with 8 bases lining up with TRBD1. There are 13 residues in the CDR3. Per germline, CDR1 DFQATT and CDR2 SNEGSKA (reference sequence). Trimming took 5 bases from V and 1 from J; bases not matched to a gene: 3.

The chain recombines TRBV7-2 with TRBJ2-1, with 7 nucleotides matching TRBD2. With 1 base clipped from V and 8 bases from J, the junction kept 11 bases outside the gene matches. Germline V gene sequence: CDR1 SGHTA, CDR2 FQGNSA. The length of the CDR3 is 16 residues. The CDR3 nucleotides are TGTGCCAGCAGCTTAGGGGGAGGGAGGGCTGTGGATGAGCAGTTCTTC. Encoded protein: CASSLGGGRAVDEQFF. Full variable domain (remainder filled in from reference TRBV7-2 and TRBJ2-1): GAGVSQSPSNKVTEKGKDVELRCDPISGHTALYWYRQSLGQGLEFLIYFQGNSAPDKSGLPSDRFSAERTGGSVSTLTIQRTQQEDSAVYLCASSLGGGRAVDEQFFGPGTRLTVL.

The chain couples TRBV7-2 to TRBJ2-3, with 8 bases fitting TRBD1. The CDR3 runs 15 residues. Trimming cost V 1 base and J 7 bases; bases outside gene matches: 7. Per the germline V gene, CDR1 is SGHTA and CDR2 is FQGNSA. The chain's CDR3 is CASSLVGQGANTQYF. The CDR3 DNA follows: TGTGCCAGCAGCTTAGTCGGGCAGGGGGCGAATACGCAGTATTTT.

This CDR3 is CATSADGYGYTF. CDR3 DNA: TGTGCCACCAGTGCGGACGGCTATGGCTACACCTTC. This chain joins TRBV15 and TRBJ1-2; D gene ambiguous. From germline, CDR1 is LNHNV and CDR2 YYDKDF (reference sequence). The germline V and J ends were trimmed by 6 bases and 4 bases, with 9 bases remaining between them. This CDR3 contains 12 residues.